These 27 T cell receptor beta chains originate from one sample sequenced in a study of identical twins. Via MiXCR, TCRdb re-called the 5' RACE reads, giving one row per CDR3 protein. The table includes over 600,000 distinct CDR3 sequences, 21% detected once. These data were likewise used in another study, on T cells expressing NK-cell markers.

Sequencing was carried out using PBMCs. All receptors come from a woman in her late teens or twenties in good health.

The V gene is TRBV19, the J gene TRBJ2-1; the match to TRBD2 covers 7 bases. The CDR3 extends over 13 amino acids. V shed 8 bases and J 9 bases; nucleotides not matched to a gene: 10. Germline CDR1 is LNHDA and CDR2 is SQIVND (reference sequence). The CDR3 coding sequence is TGTGCCAGTGGGGGGGGACTGGGAGGTGAGCAGTTCTTC. This encodes CASGGGLGGEQFF. Together with reference TRBV19 and TRBJ2-1, the CDR3 gives the full variable domain: DGGITQSPKYLFRKEGQNVTLSCEQNLNHDAMYWYRQDPGQGLRLIYYSQIVNDFQKGDIAEGYSVSREKKESFPLTVTSAQKNPTAFYLCASGGGLGGEQFFGPGTRLTVL.

In this sample, this clonotype turned up a few times. The chain has TRBV6-5 and TRBJ2-7; 7 bases agree with TRBD1. In germline, CDR1 is MNHEY, CDR2 SVGAGI. The junction had 5 bases not matched to a gene; V was cut back by 5 bases and J by 7 bases. This CDR3 contains 12 residues. This CDR3 reads CASSNRGWEQYF. CDR3 sequence (DNA): TGTGCCAGCAGTAACAGGGGCTGGGAGCAGTACTTC.

A few counts support this clonotype. This chain joins TRBV7-3 and TRBJ2-5; D gene unclear. In germline, CDR1 is SGHTA, CDR2 FQGTGA. With 5 bases removed from V and 5 bases from J, the gap between germline ends came to 12 bases. The CDR3 has 13 residues. The CDR3 nucleotides read TGTGCCAGCAGCCCAGCAGATAGCGAGACCCAGTACTTC. Its translation is CASSPADSETQYF.

This clonotype has just a few counts. The rearrangement links TRBV6-1 to TRBJ2-7, with 7 bases identical to TRBD2. J lost 0 bases, V lost 4 bases, and 3 bases had no gene match. CDR1 and CDR2 from the germline V gene are MNHNS and SASEGT. The length of the CDR3 is 14 residues. CDR3 in amino acids: CASSGGSLSYEQYF. The CDR3 nucleotides are TGTGCCAGCAGTGGCGGGAGCCTCTCCTACGAGCAGTACTTC.

The chain couples TRBV12-3 or TRBV12-4 to TRBJ2-7; weak D call: TRBD2 (5 bases). The CDR3 is 13 amino acids. V was trimmed by 3 bases and J by 2 bases, leaving 8 bases between them. The CDR3 DNA reads as TGTGCCAGCAGTTTTCAACTAGCCTACGAGCAGTACTTC. It translates to CASSFQLAYEQYF.

The rearrangement joins TRBV25-1 to TRBJ2-3; TRBD2 might be the D (5 bases). CDR1 MGHDK and CDR2 SYGVNS come from the germline V gene. V was trimmed by 5 bases and J by 0 bases, leaving 9 bases between them. This CDR3 region has 14 residues. CDR3: CASSRGPSTDTQYF. The CDR3 coding sequence is TGTGCCAGCAGTCGGGGTCCTAGCACAGATACGCAGTATTTT. Full variable domain (missing parts from reference TRBV25-1 and TRBJ2-3): EADIYQTPRYLVIGTGKKITLECSQTMGHDKMYWYQQDPGMELHLIHYSYGVNSTEKGDLSSESTVSRIRTEHFPLTLESARPSHTSQYLCASSRGPSTDTQYFGPGTRLTVL.

This clonotype turned up a few times. CDR3 DNA: TGTGCCAGCAGTGATCCTAGCGGGACGACGATTGACACCGGGGAGCTGTTTTTT. This sequence encodes CASSDPSGTTIDTGELFF. The V gene is TRBV25-1, the J gene TRBJ2-2, with 9 bases lining up with TRBD2. CDR1 is MGHDK, CDR2 SYGVNS, per germline. This CDR3 is built from 18 residues. The V gene end was trimmed by 3 bases and the J gene end by 3 bases; junction bases not matched to a gene: 11.

In its sample, this clonotype was seen a few times. The chain joins TRBV6-5 to TRBJ2-5, with 11 bases lining up with TRBD2. The germline gives CDR1 MNHEY, CDR2 SVGAGI. This CDR3 contains 17 residues. Trimming took 5 bases from V and 5 from J; bases not matched to a gene: 13. The CDR3 DNA reads as TGTGCCAGCAGTGTACATCGCCGACTAGCGGGGAGGGAGACCCAGTACTTC. The encoded protein is CASSVHRRLAGRETQYF.

This clonotype was counted between two and nine times. The rearrangement uses TRBV6-4 and TRBJ1-2; D is uncertain. V lost 4 bases and J 3 bases, leaving 15 bases between the germline ends. CDR3 length: 15 residues. CDR1 is MRHNA and CDR2 is SNTAGT in the germline V gene. CDR3 region: CASSATPGGDYGYTF. The CDR3 coding sequence is TGTGCCAGCAGTGCAACGCCGGGAGGAGACTATGGCTACACCTTC.

This clonotype was counted only a few times. The V gene is TRBV20-1, the J gene TRBJ2-7; TRBD1 matches at 8 bases. The ends lost 3 bases at V and 6 bases at J; junction bases unmatched: 7. This CDR3 contains 13 residues. CDR1 and CDR2 (germline): DFQATT, SNEGSKA (reference sequence). The CDR3 DNA sequence: TGCAGTGCTAGGTCGGACAGGGCGCTCGAGCAGTACTTC. Translating it yields CSARSDRALEQYF.

This clonotype was found many times. The chain has TRBV5-6 and TRBJ1-5; TRBD1 aligns across 7 bases. CDR1 and CDR2 from the germline V gene are SGHDT and YYEEEE. This CDR3 comprises 16 residues. The J segment lost 0 bases and the V segment lost 0 bases, leaving 3 bases of the junction unmatched. In DNA form, the CDR3 reads TGTGCCAGCAGCTTGGGGGACAGAAATAGCAATCAGCCCCAGCATTTT. Translation: CASSLGDRNSNQPQHF.

The sample holds a few counts of this clonotype. The chain uses TRBV5-5 and TRBJ2-3; 10 bases are shared with TRBD1. This CDR3 has 16 residues. The V and J ends lost 4 bases and 8 bases, in that order; junction bases with no gene match: 13. Germline assignment: CDR1 SGHKS and CDR2 YYEKEE (reference sequence). The CDR3 DNA follows: TGTGCCAGCAGCCCGGGACAGGGGACCGCTTGGGCTACGCAGTATTTT. It yields the protein CASSPGQGTAWATQYF.

There are a few counts of this clonotype. The chain links TRBV9 to TRBJ2-7, with D maybe TRBD1 (5 bases). Germline values: CDR1 SGDLS, CDR2 YYNGEE. The V end lost 0 bases, the J end lost 3 bases, and 13 bases lay between the germline ends. The CDR3 totals 15 residues. In DNA, the CDR3 is TGTGCCAGCAGCGTAGAAGGGGCAGCTATCTACGAGCAGTACTTC. This gives the protein CASSVEGAAIYEQYF. Together with reference TRBV9 and TRBJ2-7, the CDR3 gives the full variable domain: DSGVTQTPKHLITATGQRVTLRCSPRSGDLSVYWYQQSLDQGLQFLIQYYNGEERAKGNILERFSAQQFPDLHSELNLSSLELGDSALYFCASSVEGAAIYEQYFGPGTRLTVT.

Details on this clonotype: A read error may explain this, as a much larger clone is one base away. The chain recombines TRBV6-5 with TRBJ1-5; 9 nucleotides line up with TRBD1. The CDR3 is 14 amino acids. The trim removed 6 bases at V and 4 bases at J, leaving 4 bases unmatched. Germline loops: CDR1 MNHEY, CDR2 SVGAGI. The CDR3, as DNA: TGTGCCAGCAGATTAGGGACAGGGAATCAGCCCCAGCATTTT. This gives the protein CASRLGTGNQPQHF.

The chain has TRBV5-5 and TRBJ2-5; D possibly corresponds to TRBD2 (6 bases). The CDR3 length is 17 residues. The V end lost 1 base, the J end lost 5 bases, and 21 bases lay between the germline ends. CDR1 SGHKS and CDR2 YYEKEE come from the germline V gene (reference sequence). Here the CDR3 reads CASSLKGLEEFRETQYF. CDR3 bases: TGTGCCAGCAGCTTGAAGGGACTGGAAGAGTTTCGGGAGACCCAGTACTTC. Supplemented by reference TRBV5-5 and TRBJ2-5, the full variable domain reads DAGVTQSPTHLIKTRGQQVTLRCSPISGHKSVSWYQQVLGQGPQFIFQYYEKEERGRGNFPDRFSARQFPNYSSELNVNALLLGDSALYLCASSLKGLEEFRETQYFGPGTRLLVL.

The V gene is TRBV12-3 or TRBV12-4, the J gene TRBJ1-2; D possibly corresponds to TRBD1 (6 bases). The length of the CDR3 is 14 residues. V lost 5 bases, J lost 1 base, and 11 bases lay in between. The CDR3 loop is CASSPGQINYGYTF. CDR3 DNA sequence: TGTGCCAGCAGTCCCGGACAGATTAACTATGGCTACACCTTC.

V and J are TRBV20-1 and TRBJ2-3, with TRBD2 identical over 11 bases. CDR1 DFQATT and CDR2 SNEGSKA come from the germline V gene (reference sequence). The CDR3 length is 13 residues. Trimming took 6 bases from V and 6 from J; bases not matched to a gene: 5. This chain's CDR3 is CSAPTSGSDTQYF. For the CDR3, the DNA is TGCAGTGCCCCCACTAGCGGGAGTGATACGCAGTATTTT.

The table lists this clonotype with a few counts. The chain links TRBV25-1 to TRBJ2-7; no definite D call. Trimming removed 6 bases at V and 7 bases at J, with 10 bases between. CDR3 length: 11 amino acids. Germline loops: CDR1 MGHDK, CDR2 SYGVNS. This chain's CDR3 is CASSAAVEQYF. CDR3 coding DNA: TGTGCCAGCAGCGCCGCTGTTGAGCAGTACTTC.

The chain recombines TRBV5-5 with TRBJ2-2; D is perhaps TRBD2 (6 bases). Germline-derived CDR1 and CDR2 are SGHKS and YYEKEE (reference sequence). The CDR3 loop spans 16 amino acids. The ends were cut back, 2 bases at V and 3 bases at J, with 14 bases in the middle. CDR3 sequence (DNA): TGTGCCAGCAGCTTCGGACTCCGCGGGGACACCGGGGAGCTGTTTTTT. It yields the protein CASSFGLRGDTGELFF.

The V and J genes are TRBV10-3 and TRBJ1-6, with 8 bases matching TRBD1. The V segment lost 8 bases and the J segment 7 bases; nucleotides outside the gene matches: 4. The CDR3 runs to 13 residues. CDR1 and CDR2 from the germline V gene are ENHRY and SYGVKD. CDR3 sequence (DNA): TGTGCCATCTGGACAGGGCTCAATTCACCCCTCCACTTT. This codes for CAIWTGLNSPLHF.

The V call is TRBV10-3, the J call TRBJ2-3, with 12 nucleotides matching TRBD2. CDR3 length: 16 residues. The germline CDR1 and CDR2 sequences are ENHRY and SYGVKD. The V gene end was trimmed by 2 bases and the J gene end by 6 bases; junction bases not matched to a gene: 6. CDR3 in amino acids: CAISEPSGRVTDTQYF. CDR3 coding DNA: TGTGCCATCAGTGAGCCTAGCGGGAGGGTTACTGATACGCAGTATTTT.

This clonotype was recorded a few times. The chain is built from TRBV5-5 and TRBJ2-7; D may be TRBD2 (6 bases). Germline V CDR1 and CDR2: SGHKS, YYEKEE (reference sequence). Trimming stripped 4 bases from V and 2 bases from J, with 16 bases between. The CDR3 totals 15 residues. CDR3 DNA: TGTGCCAGCAGCAATAGCGGCCCTACGACCTACGAGCAGTACTTC. Amino acids: CASSNSGPTTYEQYF.

This clonotype was detected only a few times. The chain couples TRBV5-8 to TRBJ2-1; 8 bases align to TRBD1. J was trimmed by 9 bases and V by 4 bases; bases with no gene match: 3. This CDR3 is built from 12 residues. Germline V gene lookup returns CDR1 SGHTS and CDR2 YDEGEE. CDR3 DNA sequence: TGTGCCAGCAGCCCCAGGGGGCCTGAGCAGTTCTTC. Amino acids: CASSPRGPEQFF.

This clonotype turned up a few times. The V gene is TRBV20-1, the J gene TRBJ2-1; 7 nucleotides line up with TRBD1. V shed 0 bases and J 2 bases; nucleotides not matched to a gene: 7. This CDR3 is 16 amino acids long. Germline V lookup: CDR1 DFQATT, CDR2 SNEGSKA (reference sequence). For the CDR3, the DNA is TGCAGTGCTAGAGATTCCGGGACAGCTGCCTACAATGAGCAGTTCTTC. It yields the protein CSARDSGTAAYNEQFF.

This clonotype was seen ten or more times. V usage is TRBV12-3 or TRBV12-4 and J usage is TRBJ1-4; 10 bases agree with TRBD1. This CDR3 has 15 amino acids. J lost 8 bases, V lost 1 base, and 4 bases had no gene match. CDR3 in DNA: TGTGCCAGCAGTTTAGGGACAGGGGGAGGAGAAAAACTGTTTTTT. It specifies CASSLGTGGGEKLFF.

The J gene is TRBJ1-6, the V gene TRBV24-1; D is undetermined. Germline loops: CDR1 KGHDR, CDR2 SFDVKD. The CDR3 is 15 amino acids. Trimming shortened V by 4 bases and J by 0 bases, and 6 bases separated the two germline ends. The CDR3 protein is CATSDRLSYNSPLHF. The CDR3 DNA sequence: TGTGCCACCAGTGACAGGCTCTCCTATAATTCACCCCTCCACTTT.

The V and J genes are TRBV6-5 and TRBJ2-7; 8 nucleotides line up with TRBD1. V lost 4 bases to trimming and J lost 7 bases; unmatched junction nucleotides: 12. The CDR3 length is 15 residues. Germline loops: CDR1 MNHEY, CDR2 SVGAGI. The CDR3 reads CASSSHPRGRGEQYF. The CDR3 region has the DNA TGTGCCAGCAGTTCCCATCCCAGGGGGCGCGGGGAGCAGTACTTC.